The present T cell receptor beta chain was sequenced within a study of blood T cell repertoires in COVID-19. Across the whole study: In each case, the material was cDNA or gDNA derived from T cells, B-cell-depleted T cells, or PBMCs.

Trimming at V came to 4 bases and at J to 7 bases, leaving 8 bases not matched to a gene. This CDR3 has 15 amino acids. Germline V gene lookup returns CDR1 SGHKS and CDR2 YYEKEE (reference sequence). The age range of participants was 18 to 89 years, with residence in about two dozen US areas. The protocol was immunoSEQ multiplex PCR, while the TCRdb copy is restricted to in-frame clones and leaves out a portion. The table lists about 260,000 clones, 84% of them singletons. The TCR comes from a man under 40 with acute COVID-19. Sequencing input: PBMCs or T cells enriched from blood (not recorded which). This rearrangement joins TRBV5-5 to TRBJ1-6, with 7 positions matching TRBD1. The CDR3 bases are TGTGCCAGCAGCCGGGCCGGGACAGAGAATTCACCCCTCCACTTT. Protein: CASSRAGTENSPLHF.